This TCR beta chain was obtained from a study of CD8+ T cells in alopecia areata. As for the study in general: Those treated were given oral tofacitinib at 5 to 10 mg twice daily.

Reverse transcribed after extraction, RNA yielded cDNA as the sequencing template. Sequencing used immunoSEQ multiplex PCR; TCRdb keeps in-frame clones, though not all of them. The data hold 130,000 or so clones, with approximately 57% observed a single time. Treatment given: oral pan-JAK inhibitor, 5-10 mg twice daily. This clone was seen a few times. Trimming left V 3 bases short and J 0 bases short, with 12 bases between. The CDR3 loop spans 15 amino acids. CDR1 is SQVTM and CDR2 is ANQGSEA in the germline V gene. The genes are TRBV29-1 and TRBJ1-3; D gene unclear. The clonotype originates from a human donor with alopecia areata. Sequencing was performed on CD4+ T cells sorted from blood, taken at week 4, from a patient treated with tofacitinib. DNA for the CDR3: TGCAGCGTTGATGGTGGGCCTCGCTCTGGAAACACCATATATTTT. Amino acids: CSVDGGPRSGNTIYF.